This T cell receptor (beta chain) emerged from a study of blood T cell repertoires in COVID-19. As for the study in general: Samples came from the United States, Italy and Spain, spanning acute and convalescent COVID-19. Sources were T cells, B-cell-depleted T cells, or PBMCs; the material itself was cDNA or gDNA.

Authors' methods: The assay estimated nucleated cells by amplifying reference gene primers. TCRdb's copy holds only in-frame clones and misses some; the assay was immunoSEQ multiplex PCR. V, J and clone size were drawn from that table, and D and trimming were deduced from the DNA. Found here are some 200,000 clones, 92% of them singletons; the top ten hold around 1.2%. The V end lost 2 bases, the J end lost 3 bases, and 3 bases lay between the germline ends. Germline V CDR1 and CDR2: GTSNPN, SVGIG (reference sequence). The CDR3 is 11 residues long. Sequences were obtained from peripheral blood. The chain is built from TRBV30 and TRBJ2-3; D is unresolved. This TCR derives from a man between 25 and 39 years old with acute or convalescent COVID-19. CDR3 sequence reads: CAWSTTDTQYF. CDR3 DNA: TGTGCCTGGAGTACAACAGATACGCAGTATTTT.